The rows below give T cell receptor beta chains drawn from one sample of a study of blood T cell repertoires in COVID-19. This table comes from immunoSEQ multiplex PCR, and its TCRdb copy is limited to in-frame clones, with some not included. The profile shows a few hundred thousand clones, 80% to 90% of them singletons. The sequenced sample consisted of peripheral blood. The receptors here all came from a woman older than 75 with acute or convalescent COVID-19. The CDR3 runs from the conserved cysteine through the conserved F or W. The D gene is left open where the match is weak. Part of the rows lack a size; the others show once, few, many or a class for expanded clones.

j_call d_call clone_size v_call cdr3_aa cdr3_nt
TRBJ1-1 NA NA TRBV11-1 CASSPDRVEAFF TGTGCCAGCAGCCCCGACAGAGTCGAAGCTTTCTTT
TRBJ2-3 TRBD2 NA TRBV30 CAWSRLRGSSGGASRPDTQYF TGTGCCTGGAGTCGTCTGCGTGGGTCTAGCGGGGGGGCCAGTCGCCCAGATACGCAGTATTTT
TRBJ1-6 NA NA TRBV5-6 CASSLWPGSSPLHF TGTGCCAGCAGCCTTTGGCCAGGAAGTTCACCCCTCCACTTT
TRBJ1-1 NA NA TRBV12-1 CASSTTRNTEAFF TGTGCCAGCAGCACTACAAGGAACACTGAAGCTTTCTTT
TRBJ1-6 TRBD1 NA TRBV2 CASSAGQGYSPLHF TGTGCCAGCAGTGCGGGACAGGGCTATTCACCCCTCCACTTT
TRBJ1-2 NA NA TRBV19 CASTPTQHLRDGYTF TGTGCCAGTACCCCCACCCAGCACCTGCGGGATGGCTACACCTTC
TRBJ2-2 NA NA TRBV19 CASGAQGNTGELFF TGTGCCAGTGGAGCGCAGGGGAACACCGGGGAGCTGTTTTTT
TRBJ2-4 TRBD2 few TRBV4-1 CASSQSTGLAGGGDIQYF TGCGCCAGCAGCCAATCGACCGGGCTAGCGGGGGGAGGGGACATTCAGTACTTC
TRBJ1-2 NA NA TRBV30 CAGTGQFNYGYTF TGTGCCGGGACGGGACAATTTAACTATGGCTACACCTTC
TRBJ2-3 NA NA TRBV7-9 CASSSEADTQYF TGTGCCAGCAGCTCGGAGGCAGATACGCAGTATTTT
TRBJ1-2 TRBD1 NA TRBV28 CASRDRGSGYTF TGTGCCAGCCGGGACAGGGGGAGTGGCTACACCTTC
TRBJ2-3 NA NA TRBV5-5 CASSLAEDTQYF TGTGCCAGCAGCTTGGCCGAGGATACGCAGTATTTT
TRBJ1-3 NA few TRBV3-1/TRBV3-2 CASSQDQGSGNTIYF TGTGCCAGCAGCCAAGACCAGGGGTCTGGAAACACCATATATTTT
TRBJ1-5 TRBD1 few TRBV6-2/TRBV6-3 CASSFDQGAGNQPQHF TGTGCCAGCAGTTTCGACCAGGGGGCCGGCAATCAGCCCCAGCATTTT
TRBJ1-1 TRBD1 NA TRBV30 CAWSSDRVKAEAFF TGTGCCTGGAGTTCCGACAGGGTTAAGGCTGAAGCTTTCTTT
TRBJ1-6 NA NA TRBV30 CAWSSLEPRNSPLHF TGTGCCTGGAGTAGTTTAGAGCCGCGAAATTCACCCCTCCACTTT
TRBJ1-2 NA once TRBV2 CATGAGLGYGYTF TGTGCCACCGGAGCGGGGCTAGGCTATGGCTACACCTTC
TRBJ2-7 TRBD1 once TRBV3-1/TRBV3-2 CASGTGEDEQYF TGTGCCAGCGGGACAGGGGAAGACGAGCAGTACTTC
TRBJ1-1 NA NA TRBV28 CASSDRLNTEAFF TGTGCCAGCTCTGACAGGTTGAACACTGAAGCTTTCTTT
TRBJ2-7 NA NA TRBV6-6 CASRGGPSYEQYF TGTGCCAGCAGGGGGGGACCATCCTACGAGCAGTACTTC
TRBJ2-7 TRBD2 NA TRBV28 CASRPEKLAASYEQYF TGTGCCAGCAGGCCCGAGAAACTAGCGGCATCCTACGAGCAGTACTTC
TRBJ2-3 NA NA TRBV4-1 CASSQDQVDSTDTQYF TGCGCCAGCAGCCAAGATCAGGTTGACAGCACAGATACGCAGTATTTT
TRBJ2-1 TRBD2 NA TRBV10-3 CAIDSREGHEQFF TGTGCCATCGACTCCCGGGAGGGGCATGAGCAGTTCTTC
TRBJ1-6 NA many TRBV6-5 CASSYLGRDNSPLHF TGTGCCAGCAGTTATCTCGGCAGGGATAATTCACCCCTCCACTTT